What follows describes a single TCR beta chain. Its antigen is not identified. With survey level as its setting, the immunoSEQ assay was v3.0. Sequencing aimed to cover about 40,000-55,000 T-cell genomes per sample. The table came from immunoSEQ multiplex PCR; TCRdb's copy has only in-frame clones and leaves some out. The table shows tens of thousands of clones, with around 82% occurring only once. The data derive from a study of long-term antiretroviral therapy in people with HIV. Notes on the study in general: At every time point, clones expanded before ART dominated the repertoire. Transplant-donor-level diversity was not reached after ART, though diversity increased.

The CDR3 sequence is 11 residues long. The germline V gene has CDR1 MNHNY and CDR2 SVGAGI (reference sequence). Trimming removed 5 bases at V and 3 bases at J, with 5 bases between. Post-ART PBMC samples numbered at least two per donor, and pre-ART ones at least one. V and J are TRBV6-6 and TRBJ2-7; D not certain. The starting material was unsorted PBMCs, obtained around 2.5 years after starting antiretroviral therapy. The clonotype was recovered from a man aged 40-55 years with HIV. The CDR3 DNA reads TGTGCCAGCAGTGCGAACTACGAGCAGTACTTC. It encodes CASSANYEQYF.